The sequence of this T cell receptor (beta chain) was determined in a study of OX40 agonist ivuxolimab in advanced cancers. The data were produced by immunoSEQ multiplex PCR, yet TCRdb's version contains in-frame clones alone and is incomplete. The data contain 50,000 to 65,000 clones, about 89% of them singletons. This clone appeared a single time. Its antigen is undetermined. One end of the junction is discordant with germline, which a read error may explain. The study, taken as a whole, reports: Clonal expansion from baseline to week 6 occurred in both CD4+ and CD8+ T cells.

Patients with autoimmune history or systemic immunosuppression were excluded. CDR1 SSHAT and CDR2 FNYEAQ come from the germline V gene (reference sequence). This CDR3 comprises 13 residues. The TCR sequence derives from an adult with an advanced solid tumor such as melanoma, head and neck, liver or kidney cancer. V is TRBV7-7 and J is TRBJ2-1; the match to TRBD2 covers 7 bases. Specimen: CD4+ or CD8+ T cells sorted from blood, collected in a trial of the OX40 agonist ivuxolimab. The CDR3 bases are TGTGCTAGCAGCTTGAATCGGGGGGACGAGCAGTTCTTC. It encodes CASSLNRGDEQFF. Using reference TRBV7-7 and TRBJ2-1 for the parts outside the CDR3, the full variable domain is GAGVSQSPRYKVTKRGQDVTLRCDPISSHATLYWYQQALGQGPEFLTYFNYEAQPDKSGLPSDRFSAERPEGSISTLTIQRTEQRDSAMYRCASSLNRGDEQFFGPGTRLTVL.